These T cell receptor beta chains were read from a single sample in a study of CD8+CD57+ T cells in acquired aplastic anemia. TCRdb passed the reads through MiXCR, listing each CDR3 protein once. The sample has approximately 470,000 distinct CDR3 sequences, around 32% seen once. The sequenced sample was sorted CD4+, CD8+, or CD8+CD57+ T cells (not recorded which) from PBMCs. All receptors come from a human donor with aplastic anemia. Both conserved end residues are part of each CDR3. Fields, in order: J gene, D gene, clone size, V gene, CDR3 protein, CDR3 DNA. A D gene is named only where the DNA matches it firmly. Expanded clones are given a class, and other clones once, few, many or no size at all.

J: TRBJ2-7
D: .
size: .
V: TRBV25-1
CDR3: CASSTPRDIYEQYF
DNA: TGTGCCAGTAGTACGCCCCGGGACATCTACGAGCAGTACTTC

J: TRBJ1-2
D: .
size: many
V: TRBV6-1
CDR3: CASRVTRNYGYTF
DNA: TGTGCCAGCAGGGTGACACGGAACTATGGCTACACCTTC

J: TRBJ2-5
D: .
size: .
V: TRBV5-4
CDR3: CASSPETVQETQYF
DNA: TGTGCCAGCAGCCCGGAGACAGTCCAAGAGACCCAGTACTTC

J: TRBJ2-3
D: .
size: .
V: TRBV20-1
CDR3: CSASLDSSGGTDTQYF
DNA: TGCAGTGCTAGCCTGGACTCATCAGGAGGAACAGATACGCAGTATTTT

J: TRBJ1-5
D: TRBD1
size: many
V: TRBV12-3/TRBV12-4
CDR3: CASSPGQYSNQPQHF
DNA: TGTGCCAGCAGTCCGGGACAGTATAGCAATCAGCCCCAGCATTTT

J: TRBJ1-2
D: .
size: .
V: TRBV5-6
CDR3: CASSLYAGDHYGYTF
DNA: TGTGCCAGCAGCTTGTATGCAGGGGATCACTATGGCTACACCTTC

J: TRBJ2-7
D: .
size: many
V: TRBV4-1
CDR3: CASSQGPEKYF
DNA: TGCGCCAGCAGCCAAGGTCCGGAGAAGTACTTC

J: TRBJ2-7
D: TRBD2
size: .
V: TRBV19
CDR3: CASKIGASGGGELYF
DNA: TGTGCCAGCAAGATCGGGGCTAGCGGGGGCGGGGAGCTGTACTTC

J: TRBJ2-1
D: .
size: .
V: TRBV20-1
CDR3: CSARDWGNNEQFF
DNA: TGCAGTGCTAGGGATTGGGGAAACAATGAGCAGTTCTTC

J: TRBJ2-5
D: .
size: few
V: TRBV9
CDR3: CASSVSAGSRETQYF
DNA: TGTGCCAGCAGCGTAAGCGCAGGGTCAAGAGAGACCCAGTACTTC

J: TRBJ2-7
D: .
size: .
V: TRBV12-3/TRBV12-4
CDR3: CASSKLGSGEQYF
DNA: TGTGCCAGCAGTAAGTTGGGGAGTGGCGAGCAGTACTTC

J: TRBJ2-7
D: .
size: many
V: TRBV11-1
CDR3: CASSPTGTKSSYEQYF
DNA: TGTGCCAGCAGCCCCACCGGGACCAAGAGCTCCTACGAGCAGTACTTC

J: TRBJ1-2
D: .
size: .
V: TRBV5-5
CDR3: CASSLETAVHYGYTF
DNA: TGTGCCAGCAGCTTGGAAACAGCAGTTCACTATGGCTACACCTTC

J: TRBJ2-7
D: TRBD2
size: many
V: TRBV29-1
CDR3: CSVGLAGAYEQYF
DNA: TGCAGCGTAGGACTAGCGGGAGCCTACGAGCAGTACTTC

J: TRBJ1-4
D: .
size: many
V: TRBV24-1
CDR3: CATSDGVGANEKLFF
DNA: TGTGCCACCAGTGATGGGGTAGGGGCTAATGAAAAACTGTTTTTT

J: TRBJ1-1
D: .
size: many
V: TRBV25-1
CDR3: CACSPWGGNTEAFF
DNA: TGTGCCTGCTCCCCATGGGGGGGGAACACTGAAGCTTTCTTT